Listed below are T cell receptor beta chains from one sample, sequenced in a study of OX40 agonist ivuxolimab in advanced cancers. Profiling relied on immunoSEQ multiplex PCR, and the TCRdb table lists in-frame clones only, not all of them. The table has roughly 65,000 clones, 80% to 85% seen once. Here the sequenced sample was CD4+ or CD8+ T cells sorted from blood, taken in a trial of the OX40 agonist ivuxolimab. The receptors were gathered from an adult with an advanced solid tumor such as melanoma, head and neck, liver or kidney cancer. Each CDR3 is given with its conserved first and last residue. A D gene is named only where the DNA matches it firmly. Clone size is given for some rows only: seen once, a few or many times, or a class if the clone is expanded.

j_call: TRBJ2-2
v_call: TRBV5-1
clone_size: .
d_call: .
cdr3_nt: TGCGCCAGCAGCGTAGGGTGGTCCGGGGAGCTGTTTTTT
cdr3_aa: CASSVGWSGELFF

j_call: TRBJ1-2
v_call: TRBV10-3
clone_size: .
d_call: TRBD1
cdr3_nt: TGTGCCATCAGTAAGGGACAGGCCCTTGGCTACACCTTC
cdr3_aa: CAISKGQALGYTF

j_call: TRBJ2-5
v_call: TRBV7-6
clone_size: .
d_call: TRBD2
cdr3_nt: TGTGCCAGCAGCTTGACTAGCGGGGTCCGGGAGACCCAGTACTTC
cdr3_aa: CASSLTSGVRETQYF

j_call: TRBJ1-2
v_call: TRBV27
clone_size: .
d_call: TRBD1
cdr3_nt: TGTGCCAGTCAACGAATCAAGGCCGGGGGGCGACAGGGCGGTGGCTACACCTTC
cdr3_aa: CASQRIKAGGRQGGGYTF

j_call: TRBJ1-4
v_call: TRBV4-1
clone_size: .
d_call: .
cdr3_nt: TGCGCCAGCAGCCCAACCCGGGCCTATAATGAAAAACTGTTTTTT
cdr3_aa: CASSPTRAYNEKLFF

j_call: TRBJ1-2
v_call: TRBV30
clone_size: .
d_call: TRBD1
cdr3_nt: TGTGCCTGGAGTGGTACCGGGACAGGGAGAATAGGTGGCTACACCTTC
cdr3_aa: CAWSGTGTGRIGGYTF

j_call: TRBJ1-3
v_call: TRBV5-4
clone_size: .
d_call: TRBD1
cdr3_nt: TGTGCCAGCAGCTTGGGACAGGGGGCTGGAAACACCATATATTTT
cdr3_aa: CASSLGQGAGNTIYF

j_call: TRBJ1-2
v_call: TRBV28
clone_size: few
d_call: TRBD1
cdr3_nt: TGTGCCAGCACCCCAGGGACAGGGGAAGGCGGCTACACCTTC
cdr3_aa: CASTPGTGEGGYTF

j_call: TRBJ2-7
v_call: TRBV19
clone_size: .
d_call: .
cdr3_nt: TGTGCCAGTACTTATACGGCGGGCCCCGCCTACGAGCAGTACTTC
cdr3_aa: CASTYTAGPAYEQYF

j_call: TRBJ1-6
v_call: TRBV30
clone_size: .
d_call: .
cdr3_nt: TGTGCCTGGAGTCCCCTGCGGCGGGGTAATTCACCCCTCCACTTT
cdr3_aa: CAWSPLRRGNSPLHF

j_call: TRBJ2-5
v_call: TRBV30
clone_size: .
d_call: TRBD1
cdr3_nt: TGTGCCTGGGACAGGGGACCCCAAGAGACCCAGTACTTC
cdr3_aa: CAWDRGPQETQYF

j_call: TRBJ1-4
v_call: TRBV5-4
clone_size: few
d_call: .
cdr3_nt: TGTGCCAGCAGCTTGGCAGGGCAGAATGAAAAACTGTTTTTT
cdr3_aa: CASSLAGQNEKLFF

j_call: TRBJ1-6
v_call: TRBV5-3
clone_size: few
d_call: .
cdr3_nt: TGTGCCAGAAGCTTGGATTCACCCCTCCACTTT
cdr3_aa: CARSLDSPLHF

j_call: TRBJ2-7
v_call: TRBV19
clone_size: .
d_call: TRBD1
cdr3_nt: TGTGCCAGTAGTATAGGCCGACCGGGACAGCCCACCTACGAGCAGTACTTC
cdr3_aa: CASSIGRPGQPTYEQYF

j_call: TRBJ2-7
v_call: TRBV6-5
clone_size: .
d_call: .
cdr3_nt: TGTGCCAGCAGCCGCCGGGACCCGTCCTACGAGCAGTACTTC
cdr3_aa: CASSRRDPSYEQYF

j_call: TRBJ2-1
v_call: TRBV11-2
clone_size: .
d_call: .
cdr3_nt: TGTGCCAGCAGCCCGTCAGAGAGCTCCTACAATGAGCAGTTCTTC
cdr3_aa: CASSPSESSYNEQFF

j_call: TRBJ1-1
v_call: TRBV28
clone_size: medium-sized
d_call: .
cdr3_nt: TGTGCCAACGGGGATGGGGCTGAAGCTTTCTTT
cdr3_aa: CANGDGAEAFF

j_call: TRBJ2-3
v_call: TRBV6-6
clone_size: once
d_call: TRBD2
cdr3_nt: TGTGCCAGCAGTCCGGGACTAGCGGGCACAGATACGCAGTATTTT
cdr3_aa: CASSPGLAGTDTQYF

j_call: TRBJ1-1
v_call: TRBV5-6
clone_size: .
d_call: .
cdr3_nt: TGTGCCAGCAGCTCGTACAGGGAGTCTGCGGACACTGAAGCTTTCTTT
cdr3_aa: CASSSYRESADTEAFF

j_call: TRBJ2-6
v_call: TRBV6-5
clone_size: .
d_call: .
cdr3_nt: TGTGCCAGCAGGGGGATTTCCTCTGGGGCCAACGTCCTGACTTTC
cdr3_aa: CASRGISSGANVLTF

j_call: TRBJ2-5
v_call: TRBV5-4
clone_size: .
d_call: TRBD2
cdr3_nt: TGTGCCAGCAGCAGAGGACTAGGGGAAGAGACCCAGTACTTC
cdr3_aa: CASSRGLGEETQYF

j_call: TRBJ2-3
v_call: TRBV6-6
clone_size: .
d_call: TRBD1
cdr3_nt: TGTGCCAGCAGTCTCGGACAGGGGACAGATACGCAGTATTTT
cdr3_aa: CASSLGQGTDTQYF

j_call: TRBJ2-1
v_call: TRBV11-3
clone_size: .
d_call: .
cdr3_nt: TGTGCCAGCAGCTCCCTCTTGGAGAATGAGCAGTTCTTC
cdr3_aa: CASSSLLENEQFF

j_call: TRBJ1-1
v_call: TRBV7-9
clone_size: .
d_call: TRBD1
cdr3_nt: TGTGCCAGCAGCTTAGGCGGGAGGGGGCGAGGCACTGAAGCTTTCTTT
cdr3_aa: CASSLGGRGRGTEAFF

j_call: TRBJ1-1
v_call: TRBV9
clone_size: few
d_call: .
cdr3_nt: TGTGCCAGCAGTTCATACGACACGAGGAACACTGAAGCTTTCTTT
cdr3_aa: CASSSYDTRNTEAFF

j_call: TRBJ1-2
v_call: TRBV19
clone_size: .
d_call: .
cdr3_nt: TGTGCCAGTAGTTATTTAGGGGGGCGCGTCTACACCTTC
cdr3_aa: CASSYLGGRVYTF

j_call: TRBJ2-7
v_call: TRBV5-1
clone_size: .
d_call: .
cdr3_nt: TGCGCCAGCAGCAGAGACTTCTCCTACGAGCAGTACTTC
cdr3_aa: CASSRDFSYEQYF

j_call: TRBJ1-5
v_call: TRBV28
clone_size: .
d_call: TRBD1
cdr3_nt: TGTGCCAGCAGTTTAGAGGCAGGGGGACAGCCCCAGCATTTT
cdr3_aa: CASSLEAGGQPQHF

j_call: TRBJ2-5
v_call: TRBV5-8
clone_size: .
d_call: .
cdr3_nt: TGTGCCAGCAGCTCCTCTGAGGGTTATCAAGAGACCCAGTACTTC
cdr3_aa: CASSSSEGYQETQYF

j_call: TRBJ1-2
v_call: TRBV19
clone_size: once
d_call: TRBD1
cdr3_nt: TGTGCCAGTAGTATAATCGACAGGGGTAGAAGTGGCTACACCTTC
cdr3_aa: CASSIIDRGRSGYTF

j_call: TRBJ1-1
v_call: TRBV4-1
clone_size: few
d_call: .
cdr3_nt: TGCGCCAGCAGGCGGGACACTGAAGCTTTCTTT
cdr3_aa: CASRRDTEAFF

j_call: TRBJ1-5
v_call: TRBV5-1
clone_size: once
d_call: .
cdr3_nt: TGCGCCAGCAGCTTGGCCCCAGGGAGCAATCAGCCCCAGCATTTT
cdr3_aa: CASSLAPGSNQPQHF

j_call: TRBJ2-7
v_call: TRBV6-6
clone_size: .
d_call: TRBD2
cdr3_nt: TGTGCCAGCACCCTCCGGCTAGCGGAGGAGCAGTACTTC
cdr3_aa: CASTLRLAEEQYF

j_call: TRBJ1-2
v_call: TRBV5-1
clone_size: .
d_call: .
cdr3_nt: TGCGCCAGCAGCCCCGGGGGGTCCTATGGCTACACCTTC
cdr3_aa: CASSPGGSYGYTF